Following are 18 T cell receptor beta chains from one sample sequenced in a study of glioma-infiltrating T cells. Amplification of TCR alpha and beta CDR3 regions from RNA used iRepertoire nested multiplex PCR. One entry per CDR3 protein results from TCRdb running MiXCR on the multiplex PCR reads. The table lists about 130,000 distinct CDR3 sequences, 20% to 25% of them singletons. The specimen was glioma tissue, nonneoplastic brain tissue, or PBMCs (not recorded which). The receptors were sampled from a human donor with low-grade glioma or glioblastoma, undergoing nonglioma brain surgery, or in good health (not recorded which).

The gene calls are TRBV6-2 or TRBV6-3 and TRBJ1-2, with D perhaps TRBD1 (5 bases). The germline gives CDR1 MNHEY, CDR2 SVGEGT. With 9 bases removed from V and 4 bases from J, the gap between germline ends came to 18 bases. CDR3 length: 14 residues. The CDR3 loop is CARRIQERGYGYTF. Here the CDR3 DNA reads TGTGCCAGAAGGATACAGGAACGTGGCTATGGCTACACCTTC.

This clonotype has a handful of counts. The chain has TRBV20-1 and TRBJ2-1; no reliable D call. The CDR3 is 17 amino acids. The ends were cut back, 0 bases at V and 7 bases at J, with 22 bases in the middle. Per the germline V gene, CDR1 is DFQATT and CDR2 is SNEGSKA (reference sequence). The CDR3 bases are TGCAGTGCTAGAGATAGGATACGACCCGCATCCCGGAATGAGCAGTTCTTC. Translation: CSARDRIRPASRNEQFF.

This clonotype was counted a few times. This chain links TRBV7-2 with TRBJ2-7; the D gene could be TRBD1 or TRBD2 (6 bases each). The CDR3 has 15 amino acids. Trimming took 3 bases from V and 3 from J, leaving 15 bases between them. Looked up from germline, CDR1 is SGHTA and CDR2 is FQGNSA. CDR3 sequence reads: CASSFLGGPNYEQYV. The DNA for the CDR3 is TGTGCCAGCAGCTTCCTCGGGGGCCCCAACTACGAGCAGTACGTC.

In its sample, this clonotype was seen a few times. V usage is TRBV2 and J usage is TRBJ2-7, with TRBD2 matching 12 bases. J gave up 0 bases and V 6 bases, and 0 bases lay outside the gene matches. CDR1 and CDR2 from the germline V gene are SNHLY and FYNNEI. The CDR3 is 14 residues long. CDR3 nucleotides: TGTGCCAGCAGGACTAGCGGGAGCTCCTACGAGCAGTACGTC. Encoded protein: CASRTSGSSYEQYV.

There are a few counts of this clonotype. This sequence joins TRBV19 and TRBJ2-3, with D maybe TRBD2 (5 bases). V lost 1 base, J lost 4 bases, and 15 bases lay in between. Germline V gene lookup returns CDR1 LNHDA and CDR2 SQIVND (reference sequence). This CDR3 spans 16 amino acids. The CDR3 region is CASSIGRAEFPDTQYF. The CDR3 nucleotides read TGTGCCAGTAGTATAGGGCGGGCGGAATTCCCAGATACGCAGTATTTT.

This clonotype appeared a few times. V gene TRBV20-1 combines with J gene TRBJ2-5, with no clear D. Deletions cut 3 bases from V and 5 bases from J, with 13 bases between. Germline V gene lookup returns CDR1 DFQATT and CDR2 SNEGSKA (reference sequence). This CDR3 comprises 13 residues. The CDR3 DNA reads TGCAGTGCTAGGGCGTTCACCTTGGAGACCCAGTACTTC. Translation: CSARAFTLETQYF.

This clonotype has at least ten counts. This rearrangement joins TRBV20-1 to TRBJ1-5; D is perhaps TRBD1 (5 bases). The ends were cut back, 3 bases at V and 4 bases at J, with 10 bases in the middle. The CDR3 contains 13 residues. Germline CDR1 and CDR2: DFQATT and SNEGSKA (reference sequence). In DNA, the CDR3 is TGCAGTGCTAGTGTGACAGTAAATCAGCCCCAGCATTTT. Translation gives CSASVTVNQPQHF.

Regarding this clonotype: One junction end disagrees with the germline gene, perhaps due to a read error. V and J are TRBV3-1 and TRBJ1-4; maybe TRBD1 (5 bases). The CDR3 runs to 14 residues. The germline gives CDR1 LGHDT, CDR2 YNNKEL (reference sequence). This CDR3 reads CASSATVRGEKMFF. Here the CDR3 DNA reads TGTGCCAGCAGCGCAACAGTGAGGGGTGAAAAAATGTTTTTT.

This chain uses TRBV7-2 with TRBJ1-5; no definite D call. Germline CDR1 is SGHTA and CDR2 is FQGNSA. V gave up 3 bases and J gave up 1 base, with 10 bases separating them. The CDR3 covers 15 residues. Here the CDR3 DNA reads TGTGCCAGCAGCTTGGGAGGTCCCAGCAATCAGCCCCAGCATTTT. Translation gives CASSLGGPSNQPQHF.

This sequence joins TRBV28 and TRBJ2-3; no firm D call. The V gene's germline CDR1 is MDHEN and CDR2 SYDVKM. This CDR3 comprises 14 residues. Trimming took off 3 bases at V and 6 bases at J, with 13 bases between the two ends. The DNA of the CDR3 is TGTGCCAGCAGTTTCGCTAGTTATTCCGATACGCAGTATTTT. It translates to CASSFASYSDTQYF.

The chain joins TRBV29-1 to TRBJ1-1; D call uncertain. The germline V gene has CDR1 SQVTM and CDR2 ANQGSEA. This CDR3 has 11 amino acids. V lost 4 bases to trimming and J lost 7 bases, with 10 bases between them. The CDR3 DNA reads as TGCAGCGTTGTGGGCTCGGGTGAAGCTTTCTTT. It codes for CSVVGSGEAFF.

This clonotype was seen at least ten times. The chain combines TRBV27 with TRBJ1-5, with D possibly matching TRBD1 (6 bases). The CDR3 sequence is 15 residues long. V lost 6 bases, J lost 4 bases, and 16 bases lay in between. Germline loops: CDR1 MNHEY, CDR2 SMNVEV (reference sequence). The CDR3 is CASRLGGLKNQPQHF. As DNA, the CDR3 is TGTGCCAGCAGATTGGGGGGGCTAAAGAATCAGCCCCAGCATTTT.

This clonotype has a count of ten or more. The J gene is TRBJ1-1, the V gene TRBV6-2 or TRBV6-3; D gene uncertain. In germline, CDR1 is MNHEY, CDR2 SVGEGT. V lost 2 bases and J lost 0, with 13 bases in between. The length of the CDR3 is 16 residues. CDR3 protein: CASSYPLLNMNTEAFF. The CDR3 bases are TGTGCCAGCAGTTACCCCCTCCTCAATATGAACACTGAAGCTTTCTTT.

The chain links TRBV7-2 to TRBJ2-1; D is unclear. Germline V lookup: CDR1 SGHTA, CDR2 FQGNSA. The CDR3 length is 13 residues. V was clipped by 2 bases and J by 5 bases, with 7 bases between them. As DNA, the CDR3 is TGTGCCAGCAGCTTAAACCCGGACAATGAGCAGTTCTTC. It encodes CASSLNPDNEQFF.

In its sample, this clonotype was seen a few times. V usage is TRBV24-1 and J usage is TRBJ1-5, with 9 bases matching TRBD1. With 3 bases clipped from V and 5 bases from J, the junction kept 4 bases outside the gene matches. Germline V gives CDR1 KGHDR, CDR2 SFDVKD. The CDR3 has 15 residues. The CDR3 bases are TGTGCCACCAGTGATCCAGGGACAGGGCATCAGCCCCAGCATTTT. Protein: CATSDPGTGHQPQHF.

The CDR3 nucleotides are TGTGCCAGCAGCCAATGGTCGCAGACCCAGTACTTC. Encoded protein: CASSQWSQTQYF. V gene TRBV3-1 combines with J gene TRBJ2-5, with D uncertain. The germline V gene encodes CDR1 LGHDT and CDR2 YNNKEL (reference sequence). V dropped 2 bases and J dropped 6 bases, with 7 bases sitting between them. The CDR3 covers 12 residues.

This clonotype has a count of ten or more. The chain links TRBV27 to TRBJ2-2; possible D gene TRBD1, 6 bases. The CDR3 has 15 residues. V was pared by 10 bases and J by 1 base, with 16 bases between. Germline V CDR1 and CDR2: MNHEY, SMNVEV (reference sequence). CDR3 residues: CATKFGGLNTGELFF. The CDR3 DNA follows: TGTGCCACCAAGTTTGGGGGCCTGAACACCGGGGAGCTGTTTTTT.

This clonotype was observed at least ten times. This chain uses TRBV20-1 with TRBJ2-3; 11 nucleotides line up with TRBD2. This CDR3 region has 15 residues. V dropped 4 bases and J dropped 6; count of bases not matched to a gene: 9. CDR1 is DFQATT, CDR2 SNEGSKA, per germline (reference sequence). CDR3 in amino acids: CSATPGLADRDTQYF. The CDR3 DNA follows: TGCAGTGCTACCCCGGGACTAGCGGATCGTGATACGCAGTATTTT.